This section outlines one TCR beta chain sequence together with its context. This sample is drawn from a study of control samples from healthy donors and cancer patients. Germline V gene lookup returns CDR1 MNHEY and CDR2 SMNVEV (reference sequence). Between the trimmed V and J ends, which lost 3 bases and 5 bases, there was a span of 11 bases. This CDR3 is 14 amino acids long. Profiling relied on immunoSEQ multiplex PCR, and the TCRdb table lists in-frame clones only, not all of them. This repertoire shows roughly 130,000 clones, 90% found once; its top ten account for about 2.5%. This receptor was identified in a man younger than 30 in good health. The rearrangement uses TRBV27 and TRBJ1-5, with D perhaps TRBD1 (5 bases). Sequencing was carried out using blood. CDR3 loop: CASSLGGEHQPQHF. Written as DNA, the CDR3 is TGTGCCAGCAGTTTGGGGGGGGAACATCAGCCCCAGCATTTT.